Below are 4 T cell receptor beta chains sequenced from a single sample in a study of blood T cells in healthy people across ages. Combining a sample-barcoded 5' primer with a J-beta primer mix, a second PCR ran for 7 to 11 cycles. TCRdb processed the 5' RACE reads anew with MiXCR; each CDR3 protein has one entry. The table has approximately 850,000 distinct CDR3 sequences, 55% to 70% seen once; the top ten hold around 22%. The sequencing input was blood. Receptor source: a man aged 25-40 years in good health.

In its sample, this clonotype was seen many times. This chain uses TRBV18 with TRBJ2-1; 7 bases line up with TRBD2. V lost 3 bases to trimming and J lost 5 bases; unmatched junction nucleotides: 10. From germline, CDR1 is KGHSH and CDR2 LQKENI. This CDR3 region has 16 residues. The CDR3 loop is CASSPILGRGNNEQFF. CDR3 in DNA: TGTGCCAGCTCACCGATACTGGGGCGGGGGAACAATGAGCAGTTCTTC.

The CDR3 bases are TGTGCCAGCAGTTTATACCGCCCACAGGGTTCTGAGTGGAGGTTGGGGTACAATGAGCAGTTCTTC. Translated: CASSLYRPQGSEWRLGYNEQFF. This chain links TRBV27 with TRBJ2-1; possibly TRBD1 for D (6 bases). The CDR3 length is 22 residues. The germline V gene has CDR1 MNHEY and CDR2 SMNVEV (reference sequence). Between the trimmed V and J ends, which lost 1 base and 4 bases, there was a span of 32 bases.

CDR3 in amino acids: CASSLGAAGNYGYTF. The CDR3 DNA is TGTGCCAGCAGCTTAGGAGCAGCCGGTAACTATGGCTACACCTTC. The chain couples TRBV7-9 to TRBJ1-2; D is uncertain. This CDR3 is built from 15 residues. V was shortened by 1 base and J by 1 base, with 10 bases between the two germline ends. The V gene's germline CDR1 is SEHNR and CDR2 FQNEAQ (reference sequence).

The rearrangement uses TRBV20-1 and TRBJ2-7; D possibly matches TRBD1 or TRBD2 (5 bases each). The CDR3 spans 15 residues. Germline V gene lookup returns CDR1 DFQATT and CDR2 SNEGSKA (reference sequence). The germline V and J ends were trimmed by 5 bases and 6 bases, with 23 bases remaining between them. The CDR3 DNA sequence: TGCAGTGCTCCCCGGGACGGAGGACTGGCTCTCGAGCAGTACTTC. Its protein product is CSAPRDGGLALEQYF.